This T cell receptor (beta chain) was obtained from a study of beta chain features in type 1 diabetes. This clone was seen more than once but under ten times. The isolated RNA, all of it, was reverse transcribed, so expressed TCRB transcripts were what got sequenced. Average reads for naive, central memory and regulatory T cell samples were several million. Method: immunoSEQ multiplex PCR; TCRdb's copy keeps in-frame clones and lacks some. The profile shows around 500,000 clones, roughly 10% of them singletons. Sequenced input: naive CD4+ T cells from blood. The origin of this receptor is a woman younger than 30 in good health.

The CDR3 protein is CASSLEVAFDGYTF. As DNA, the CDR3 is TGTGCCAGCAGCTTAGAGGTCGCCTTCGATGGCTACACCTTC. V is TRBV7-2 and J is TRBJ1-2; D is uncertain. The CDR3 is 14 amino acids. Germline V gene data show CDR1 as SGHTA and CDR2 as FQGNSA. Deletions cut 1 base from V and 6 bases from J, with 12 bases between.